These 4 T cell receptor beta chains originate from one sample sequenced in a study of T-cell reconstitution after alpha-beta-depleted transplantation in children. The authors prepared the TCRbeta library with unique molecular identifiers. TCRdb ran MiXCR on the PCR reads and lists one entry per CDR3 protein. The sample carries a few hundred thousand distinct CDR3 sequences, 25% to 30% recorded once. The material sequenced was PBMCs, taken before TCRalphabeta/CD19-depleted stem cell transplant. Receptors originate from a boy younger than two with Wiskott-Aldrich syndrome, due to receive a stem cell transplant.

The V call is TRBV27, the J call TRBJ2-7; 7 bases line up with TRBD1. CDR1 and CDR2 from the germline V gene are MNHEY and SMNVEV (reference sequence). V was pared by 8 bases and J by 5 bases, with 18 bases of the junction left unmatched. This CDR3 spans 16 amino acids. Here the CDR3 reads CASRDLKQGWFHEQYF. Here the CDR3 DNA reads TGTGCCAGCCGAGACTTAAAACAGGGGTGGTTCCACGAGCAGTACTTC.

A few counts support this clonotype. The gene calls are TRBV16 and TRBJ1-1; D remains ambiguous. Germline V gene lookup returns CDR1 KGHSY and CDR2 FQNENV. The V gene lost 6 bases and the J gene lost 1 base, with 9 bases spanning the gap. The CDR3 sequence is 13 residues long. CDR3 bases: TGTGCCAGCAGTAAGGGAGGGAACACTGAAGCTTTCTTT. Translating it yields CASSKGGNTEAFF.

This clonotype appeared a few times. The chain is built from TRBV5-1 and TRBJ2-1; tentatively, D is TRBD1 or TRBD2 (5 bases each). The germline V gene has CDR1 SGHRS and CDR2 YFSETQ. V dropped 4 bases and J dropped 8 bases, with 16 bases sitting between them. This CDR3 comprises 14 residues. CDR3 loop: CASSTYRDVHEQFF. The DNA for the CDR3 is TGCGCCAGCAGCACATACCGGGACGTCCATGAGCAGTTCTTC. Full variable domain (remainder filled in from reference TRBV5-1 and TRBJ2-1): KAGVTQTPRYLIKTRGQQVTLSCSPISGHRSVSWYQQTPGQGLQFLFEYFSETQRNKGNFPGRFSGRQFSNSRSEMNVSTLELGDSALYLCASSTYRDVHEQFFGPGTRLTVL.

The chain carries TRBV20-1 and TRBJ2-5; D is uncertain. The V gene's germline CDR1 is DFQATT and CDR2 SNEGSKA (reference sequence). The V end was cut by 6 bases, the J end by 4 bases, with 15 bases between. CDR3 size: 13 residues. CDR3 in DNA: TGCAGTGCCAGTACCCTCCCTCGAGAGACCCAGTACTTC. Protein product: CSASTLPRETQYF.